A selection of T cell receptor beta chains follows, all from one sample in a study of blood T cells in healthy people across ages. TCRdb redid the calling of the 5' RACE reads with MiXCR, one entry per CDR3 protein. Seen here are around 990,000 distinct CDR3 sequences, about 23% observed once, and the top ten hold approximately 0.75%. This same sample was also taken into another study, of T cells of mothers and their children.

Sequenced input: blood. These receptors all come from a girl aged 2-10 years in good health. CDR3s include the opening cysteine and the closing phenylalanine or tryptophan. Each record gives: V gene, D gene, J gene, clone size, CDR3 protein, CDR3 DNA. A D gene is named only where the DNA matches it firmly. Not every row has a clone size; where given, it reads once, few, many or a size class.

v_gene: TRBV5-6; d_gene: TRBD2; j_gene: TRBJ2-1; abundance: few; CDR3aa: CASSLRLAGGSQFF; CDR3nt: TGTGCCAGCAGCCTCCGACTAGCGGGGGGCAGCCAGTTCTTC
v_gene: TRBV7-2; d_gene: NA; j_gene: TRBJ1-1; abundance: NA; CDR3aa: CASTYVQGFEAFF; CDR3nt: TGTGCCAGCACATACGTCCAGGGGTTTGAAGCTTTCTTT
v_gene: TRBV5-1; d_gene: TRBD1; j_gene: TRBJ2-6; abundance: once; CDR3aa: CASSPRGQGFSGANVLTF; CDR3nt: TGCGCCAGCAGCCCGCGTGGACAGGGCTTCTCTGGGGCCAACGTCCTGACTTTC
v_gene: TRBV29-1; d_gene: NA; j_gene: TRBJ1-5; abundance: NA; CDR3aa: CSASEGLNQPQHF; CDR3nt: TGCAGCGCCTCGGAAGGGCTAAATCAGCCCCAGCATTTT
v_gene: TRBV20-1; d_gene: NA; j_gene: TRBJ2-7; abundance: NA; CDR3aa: CSARSDTYEQYF; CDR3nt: TGCAGTGCTCGCTCAGACACCTACGAGCAGTACTTC
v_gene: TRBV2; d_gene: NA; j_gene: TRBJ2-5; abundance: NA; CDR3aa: CASKVLGQGTFETQYF; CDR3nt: TGTGCCAGCAAGGTTCTAGGGCAGGGGACGTTTGAGACCCAGTACTTC
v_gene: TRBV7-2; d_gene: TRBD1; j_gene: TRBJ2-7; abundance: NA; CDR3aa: CASSLDRGVIEQYF; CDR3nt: TGTGCCAGCAGCTTAGACAGGGGAGTGATCGAGCAGTACTTC
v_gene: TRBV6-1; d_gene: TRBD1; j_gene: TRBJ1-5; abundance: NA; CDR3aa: CAGQGAGGNQPQHF; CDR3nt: TGTGCCGGACAGGGGGCGGGGGGCAATCAGCCCCAGCATTTT
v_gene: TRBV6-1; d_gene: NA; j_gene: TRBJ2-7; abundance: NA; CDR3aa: CAIDRASPSYEQYF; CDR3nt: TGTGCCATTGACCGGGCTTCTCCTTCCTACGAGCAGTACTTC
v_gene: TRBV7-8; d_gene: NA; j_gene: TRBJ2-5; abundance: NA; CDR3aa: CVSSLIGQGVGETQYF; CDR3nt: TGTGTCAGCAGCTTAATCGGTCAGGGAGTAGGAGAGACCCAGTACTTC
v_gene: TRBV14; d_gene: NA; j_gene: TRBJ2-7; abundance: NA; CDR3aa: CASSAEPRGFAEQYF; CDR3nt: TGTGCCAGCAGCGCAGAGCCCAGGGGTTTTGCCGAGCAGTACTTC
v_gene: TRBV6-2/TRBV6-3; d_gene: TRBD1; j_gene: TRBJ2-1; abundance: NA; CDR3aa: CASSQGAYNEQFF; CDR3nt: TGTGCCAGTTCACAGGGGGCCTACAATGAGCAGTTCTTC
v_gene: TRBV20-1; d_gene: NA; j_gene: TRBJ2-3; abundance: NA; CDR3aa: CSARPLDWATSTDTQYF; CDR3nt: TGCAGTGCTAGGCCACTAGATTGGGCTACCAGCACAGATACGCAGTATTTT
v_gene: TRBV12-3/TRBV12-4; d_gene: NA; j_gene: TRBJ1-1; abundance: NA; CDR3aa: CASGAAEGAFF; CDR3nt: TGTGCCAGCGGAGCCGCTGAGGGAGCTTTCTTT
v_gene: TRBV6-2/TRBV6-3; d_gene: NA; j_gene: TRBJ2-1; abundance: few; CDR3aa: CASRGGANNEQFF; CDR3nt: TGTGCCAGCAGGGGGGGGGCCAACAATGAGCAGTTCTTC
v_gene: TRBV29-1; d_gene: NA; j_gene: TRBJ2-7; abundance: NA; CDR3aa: CSVEEGAERPYEQYF; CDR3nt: TGCAGCGTTGAAGAGGGGGCAGAACGACCCTACGAGCAGTACTTC
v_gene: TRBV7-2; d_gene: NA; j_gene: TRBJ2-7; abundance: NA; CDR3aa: CASSLRGLTSSYEQYF; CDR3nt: TGTGCCAGCAGCCTGAGGGGACTGACAAGCTCCTACGAGCAGTACTTC
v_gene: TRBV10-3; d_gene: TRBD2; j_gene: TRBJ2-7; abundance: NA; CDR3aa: CAISEGGLAGPEGEQYF; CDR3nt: TGTGCCATCAGTGAGGGGGGACTAGCGGGACCCGAGGGCGAGCAGTACTTC
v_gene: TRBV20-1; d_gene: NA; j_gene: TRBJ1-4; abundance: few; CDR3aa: CSARNPRNEKLFF; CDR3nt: TGCAGTGCTAGGAATCCCCGGAATGAAAAACTGTTTTTT
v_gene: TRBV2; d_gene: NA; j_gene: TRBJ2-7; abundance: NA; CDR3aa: CASSGKGWDEQYF; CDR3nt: TGTGCCAGCAGTGGCAAAGGGTGGGACGAGCAGTACTTC
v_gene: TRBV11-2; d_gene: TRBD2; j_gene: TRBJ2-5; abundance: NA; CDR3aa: CASSEGLAGALYQETQYF; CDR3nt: TGTGCCAGCAGCGAAGGACTAGCGGGAGCCTTGTACCAAGAGACCCAGTACTTC
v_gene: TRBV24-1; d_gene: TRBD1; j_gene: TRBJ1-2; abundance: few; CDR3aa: CATGKAGGYGYTF; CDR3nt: TGTGCCACCGGGAAGGCAGGGGGATATGGCTACACCTTC
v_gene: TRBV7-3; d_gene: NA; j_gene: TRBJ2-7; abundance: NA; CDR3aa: CASSPLGGASYEQYF; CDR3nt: TGTGCCAGCAGCCCACTGGGGGGGGCATCCTACGAGCAGTACTTC
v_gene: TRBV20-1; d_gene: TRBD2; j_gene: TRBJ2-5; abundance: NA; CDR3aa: CSAPGGGEAQYF; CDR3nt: TGCAGTGCTCCGGGGGGAGGAGAGGCCCAGTACTTC
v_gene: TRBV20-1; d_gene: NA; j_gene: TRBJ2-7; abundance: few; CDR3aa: CSARPGMERRGEQYF; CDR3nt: TGCAGTGCTAGGCCTGGGATGGAGCGGAGGGGGGAGCAGTACTTC